The clone carrying this TCR beta chain was seen only a few times. Its specificity is not known. Researchers ran the PCR with 60 Vbeta and 13 Jbeta primers. Only in-frame clones appear in the TCRdb table, and some are missing; sequencing was by immunoSEQ multiplex PCR. The sample contains 150,000 to 200,000 clones, 85% of which appear only once. The data belong to a study of cytomegalovirus exposure and HLA in healthy donors. Study conclusions and caveats: A few of the chains that were CMV-associated were confirmed in vitro to be specific for CMV antigens.

This clonotype was obtained from a woman aged 45-65 years in good health and CMV-seronegative. The specimen was PBMCs.

CDR3: CASSDNRGLETQYF. The CDR3 DNA is TGTGCCAGCAGTGACAACAGGGGGCTAGAGACCCAGTACTTC. This chain joins TRBV2 and TRBJ2-5, with 9 bases matching TRBD1. With V trimmed by 3 bases and J by 4 bases, 3 bases remained unmatched. The CDR3 runs 14 residues. Germline values: CDR1 SNHLY, CDR2 FYNNEI.